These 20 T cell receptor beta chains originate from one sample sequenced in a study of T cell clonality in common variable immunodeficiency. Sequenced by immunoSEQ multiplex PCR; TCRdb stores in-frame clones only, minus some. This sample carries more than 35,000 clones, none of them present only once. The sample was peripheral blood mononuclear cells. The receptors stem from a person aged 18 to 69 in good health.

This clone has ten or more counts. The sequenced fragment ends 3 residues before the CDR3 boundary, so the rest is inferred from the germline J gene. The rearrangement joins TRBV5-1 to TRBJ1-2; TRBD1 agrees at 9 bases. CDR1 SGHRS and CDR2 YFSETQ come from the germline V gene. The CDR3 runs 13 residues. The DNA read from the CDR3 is TGCGCCAGCCGCAACGGGACAGGGAGGGAC. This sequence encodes CASRNGTGRD. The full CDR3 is CASRNGTGRDYTF.

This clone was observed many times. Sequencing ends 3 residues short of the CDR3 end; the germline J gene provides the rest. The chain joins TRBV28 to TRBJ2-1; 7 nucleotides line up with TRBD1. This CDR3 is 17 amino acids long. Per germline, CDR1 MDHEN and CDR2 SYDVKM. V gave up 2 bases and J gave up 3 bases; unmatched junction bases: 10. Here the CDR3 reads CASSLIGTGVGYNEQFF. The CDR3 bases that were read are TGTGCCAGCAGTTTAATCGGAACAGGGGTAGGCTACAATGAG.

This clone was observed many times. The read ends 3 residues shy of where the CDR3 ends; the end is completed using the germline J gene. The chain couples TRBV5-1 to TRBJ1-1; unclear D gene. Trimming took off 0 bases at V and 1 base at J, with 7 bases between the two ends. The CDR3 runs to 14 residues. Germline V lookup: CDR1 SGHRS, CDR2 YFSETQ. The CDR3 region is CASSLGQPNTEAFF. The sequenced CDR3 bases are TGCGCCAGCAGCTTGGGGCAACCGAACACTGAA. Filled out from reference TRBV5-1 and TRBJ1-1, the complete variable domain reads KAGVTQTPRYLIKTRGQQVTLSCSPISGHRSVSWYQQTPGQGLQFLFEYFSETQRNKGNFPGRFSGRQFSNSRSEMNVSTLELGDSALYLCASSLGQPNTEAFFGQGTRLTVV.

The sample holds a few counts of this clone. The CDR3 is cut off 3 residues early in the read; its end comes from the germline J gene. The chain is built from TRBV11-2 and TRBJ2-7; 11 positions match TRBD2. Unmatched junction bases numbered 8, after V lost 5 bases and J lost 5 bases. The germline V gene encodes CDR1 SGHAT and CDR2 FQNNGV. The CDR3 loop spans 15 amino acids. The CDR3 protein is CASSTLSGRANEQYF. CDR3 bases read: TGTGCCAGCAGCACACTTAGCGGGAGGGCCAACGAG.

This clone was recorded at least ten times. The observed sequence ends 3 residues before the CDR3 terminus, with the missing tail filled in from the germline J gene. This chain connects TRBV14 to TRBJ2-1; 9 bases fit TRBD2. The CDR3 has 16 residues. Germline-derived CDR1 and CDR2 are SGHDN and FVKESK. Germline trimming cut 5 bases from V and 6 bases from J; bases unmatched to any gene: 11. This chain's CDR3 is CASSEFQVSGSNEQFF. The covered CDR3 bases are TGTGCCAGCAGCGAGTTCCAGGTTAGCGGGAGCAATGAG.

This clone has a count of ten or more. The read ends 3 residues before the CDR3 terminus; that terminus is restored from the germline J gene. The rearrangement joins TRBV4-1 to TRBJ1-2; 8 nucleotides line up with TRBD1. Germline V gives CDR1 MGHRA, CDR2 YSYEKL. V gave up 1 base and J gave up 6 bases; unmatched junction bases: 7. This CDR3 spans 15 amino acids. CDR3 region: CASSQVQGDGNGYTF. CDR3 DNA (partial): TGCGCCAGCAGCCAAGTACAGGGGGACGGGAATGGC.

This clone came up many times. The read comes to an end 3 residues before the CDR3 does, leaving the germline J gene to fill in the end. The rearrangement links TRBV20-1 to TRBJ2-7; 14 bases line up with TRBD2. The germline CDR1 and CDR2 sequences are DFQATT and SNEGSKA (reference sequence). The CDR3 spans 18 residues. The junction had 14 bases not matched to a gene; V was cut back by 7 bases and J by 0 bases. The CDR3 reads CSDTRGLAGGDGSYEQYF. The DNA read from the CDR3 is TGCAGTGATACAAGAGGACTAGCGGGAGGAGATGGCTCCTACGAG.

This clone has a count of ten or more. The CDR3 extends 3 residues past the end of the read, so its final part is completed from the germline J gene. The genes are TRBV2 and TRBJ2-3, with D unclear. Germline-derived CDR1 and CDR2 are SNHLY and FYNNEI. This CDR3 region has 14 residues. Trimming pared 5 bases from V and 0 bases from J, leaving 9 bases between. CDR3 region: CASSILLSTDTQYF. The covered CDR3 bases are TGTGCCAGCAGTATTCTCCTGAGCACAGATACG.

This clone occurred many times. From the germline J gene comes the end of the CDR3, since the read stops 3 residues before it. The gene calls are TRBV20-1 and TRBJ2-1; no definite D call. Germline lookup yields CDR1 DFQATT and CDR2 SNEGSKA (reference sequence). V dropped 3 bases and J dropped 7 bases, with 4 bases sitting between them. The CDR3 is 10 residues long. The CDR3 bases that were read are TGCAGTGCTAGTCCTAATGAG. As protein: CSASPNE. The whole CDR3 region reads CSASPNEQFF.

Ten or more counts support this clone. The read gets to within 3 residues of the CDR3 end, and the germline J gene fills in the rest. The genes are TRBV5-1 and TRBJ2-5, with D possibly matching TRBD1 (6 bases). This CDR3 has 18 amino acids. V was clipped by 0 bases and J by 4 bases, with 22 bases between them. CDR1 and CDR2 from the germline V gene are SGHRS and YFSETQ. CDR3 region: CASSLGYSDRLPGETQYF. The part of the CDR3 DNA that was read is TGCGCCAGCAGCTTGGGTTATTCGGACAGACTACCGGGAGAGACC.

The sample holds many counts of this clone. This CDR3 reads CASSFGGWGGTDTQYF. CDR3 bases read: TGCGCCAGCAGCTTCGGCGGGTGGGGTGGCACAGATACG. The chain employs TRBV5-1 and TRBJ2-3, with D perhaps matching TRBD2 (5 bases). The DNA ends 3 residues before the CDR3 does, and the rest of the CDR3 is filled in from the germline J gene. This CDR3 is 16 amino acids long. V was cut by 2 bases and J by 1 base, with 14 bases left in between. Germline V gene lookup returns CDR1 SGHRS and CDR2 YFSETQ.

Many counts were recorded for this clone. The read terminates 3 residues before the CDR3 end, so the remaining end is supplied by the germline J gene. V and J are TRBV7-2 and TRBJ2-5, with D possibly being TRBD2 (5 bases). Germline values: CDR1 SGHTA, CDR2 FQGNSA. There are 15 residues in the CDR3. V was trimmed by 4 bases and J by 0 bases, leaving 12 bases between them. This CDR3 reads CASSSRRLYQETQYF. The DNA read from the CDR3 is TGTGCCAGCAGCTCTAGGAGGCTGTACCAAGAGACC.

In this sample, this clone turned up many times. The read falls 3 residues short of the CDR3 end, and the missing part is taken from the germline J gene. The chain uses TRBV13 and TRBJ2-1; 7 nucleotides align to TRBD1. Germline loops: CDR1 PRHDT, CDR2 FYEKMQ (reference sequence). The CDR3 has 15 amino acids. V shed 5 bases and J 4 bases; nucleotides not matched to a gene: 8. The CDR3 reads CASSPQGEGYNEQFF. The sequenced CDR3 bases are TGTGCCAGCAGCCCTCAGGGGGAAGGGTACAATGAG.

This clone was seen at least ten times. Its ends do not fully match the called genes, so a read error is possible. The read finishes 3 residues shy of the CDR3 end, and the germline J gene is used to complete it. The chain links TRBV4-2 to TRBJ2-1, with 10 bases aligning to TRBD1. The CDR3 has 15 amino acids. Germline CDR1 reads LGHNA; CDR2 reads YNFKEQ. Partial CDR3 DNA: TGCGCCAGCGCCAGGGACAGGGGTTCCTACAATGAG. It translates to CASARDRGSYNE. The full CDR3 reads CASARDRGSYNEQFF.

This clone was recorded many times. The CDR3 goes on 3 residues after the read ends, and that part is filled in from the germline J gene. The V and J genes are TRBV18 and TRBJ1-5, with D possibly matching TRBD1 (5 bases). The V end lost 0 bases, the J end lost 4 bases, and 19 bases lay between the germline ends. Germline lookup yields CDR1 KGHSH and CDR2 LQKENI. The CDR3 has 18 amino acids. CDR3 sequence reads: CASSPPNYAAGLNQPQHF. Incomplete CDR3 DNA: TGTGCCAGCTCACCACCGAACTATGCGGCAGGGCTAAATCAGCCC.

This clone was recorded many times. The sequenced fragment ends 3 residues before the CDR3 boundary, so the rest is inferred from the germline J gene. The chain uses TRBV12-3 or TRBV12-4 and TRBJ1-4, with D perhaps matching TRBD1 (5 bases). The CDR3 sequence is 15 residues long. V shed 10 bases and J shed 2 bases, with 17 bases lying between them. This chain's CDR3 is CATRPPGGTNEKLFF. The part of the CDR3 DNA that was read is TGTGCCACCCGTCCCCCCGGGGGGACTAATGAAAAA.

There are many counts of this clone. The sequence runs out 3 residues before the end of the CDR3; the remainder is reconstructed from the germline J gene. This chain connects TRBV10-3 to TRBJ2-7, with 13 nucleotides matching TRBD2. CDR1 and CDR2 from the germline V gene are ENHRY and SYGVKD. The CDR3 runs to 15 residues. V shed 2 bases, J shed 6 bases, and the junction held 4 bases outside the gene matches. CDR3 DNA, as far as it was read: TGTGCCATCAGTGAGCGGACTAGCGGGAGTGGCGAG. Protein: CAISERTSGSGE. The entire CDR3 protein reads CAISERTSGSGEQYF.

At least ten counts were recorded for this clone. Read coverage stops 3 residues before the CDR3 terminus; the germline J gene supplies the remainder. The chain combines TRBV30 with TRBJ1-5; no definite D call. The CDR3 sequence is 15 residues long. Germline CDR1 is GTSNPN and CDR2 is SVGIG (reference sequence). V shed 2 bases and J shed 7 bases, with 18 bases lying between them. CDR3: CAWSNGGPRRQPQHF. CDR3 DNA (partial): TGTGCCTGGAGTAATGGCGGCCCCCGTAGGCAGCCC.

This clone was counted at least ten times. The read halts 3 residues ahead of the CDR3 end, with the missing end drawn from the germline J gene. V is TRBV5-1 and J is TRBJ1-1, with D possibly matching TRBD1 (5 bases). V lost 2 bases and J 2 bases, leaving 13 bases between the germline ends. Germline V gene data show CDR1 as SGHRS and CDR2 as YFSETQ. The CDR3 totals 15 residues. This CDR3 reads CASSLEAGTNTEAFF. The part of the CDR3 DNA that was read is TGCGCCAGCAGCTTAGAGGCAGGGACTAACACTGAA.

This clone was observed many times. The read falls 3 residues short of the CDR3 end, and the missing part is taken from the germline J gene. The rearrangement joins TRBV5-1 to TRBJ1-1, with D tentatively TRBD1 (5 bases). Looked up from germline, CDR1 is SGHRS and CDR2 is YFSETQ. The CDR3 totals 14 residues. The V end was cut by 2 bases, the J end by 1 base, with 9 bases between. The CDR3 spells CASSLQATNTEAFF. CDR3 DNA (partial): TGCGCCAGCAGCTTACAGGCGACGAACACTGAA. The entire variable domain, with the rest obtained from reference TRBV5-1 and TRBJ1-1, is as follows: KAGVTQTPRYLIKTRGQQVTLSCSPISGHRSVSWYQQTPGQGLQFLFEYFSETQRNKGNFPGRFSGRQFSNSRSEMNVSTLELGDSALYLCASSLQATNTEAFFGQGTRLTVV.